The 9 T cell receptor beta chains reported below all come from one sample, sequenced in a study of OX40 agonist ivuxolimab in advanced cancers. Libraries were prepared by immunoSEQ multiplex PCR; TCRdb keeps only in-frame clonotypes and omits some of them. The table has about 83,000 clones, around 84% seen once. Sequencing was performed on CD4+ or CD8+ T cells sorted from blood, taken in a trial of the OX40 agonist ivuxolimab. Every receptor here comes from an adult with an advanced solid tumor such as melanoma, head and neck, liver or kidney cancer.

V gene TRBV7-6 combines with J gene TRBJ2-7, with a tentative D call TRBD2 (5 bases). Per the germline V gene, CDR1 is SGHVS and CDR2 is FNYEAQ. The CDR3 contains 14 residues. Trimming removed 2 bases from V and 2 bases from J, with 10 bases in between. CDR3 coding DNA: TGTGCCAGCAGCTTAACCCGGGGAGCCTACGAGCAGTACTTC. This translates into CASSLTRGAYEQYF. Supplemented by reference TRBV7-6 and TRBJ2-7, the full variable domain reads GAGVSQSPRYKVTKRGQDVALRCDPISGHVSLYWYRQALGQGPEFLTYFNYEAQQDKSGLPNDRFSAERPEGSISTLTIQRTEQRDSAMYRCASSLTRGAYEQYFGPGTRLTVT.

The chain's CDR3 is CASSLQFGQGAYEQYF. In nucleotides, the CDR3 is TGCGCCAGCAGCTTACAATTTGGACAGGGGGCCTACGAGCAGTACTTC. The V call is TRBV5-1, the J call TRBJ2-7, with 10 bases fitting TRBD1. Germline V CDR1 and CDR2: SGHRS, YFSETQ. Trimming removed 2 bases from V and 2 bases from J; junction bases left unmatched: 7. This CDR3 has 16 amino acids.

J is TRBJ1-1 and V is TRBV6-5, with a weak D call TRBD1 (6 bases). There are 13 residues in the CDR3. Germline V gene data show CDR1 as MNHEY and CDR2 as SVGAGI. Trimming removed 6 bases at V and 3 bases at J, with 11 bases between. CDR3 region: CASRTYRDTEAFF. CDR3 coding DNA: TGTGCCAGCAGGACGTACAGGGACACTGAAGCTTTCTTT.

A few counts support this clone. The V call is TRBV28, the J call TRBJ2-7; D remains ambiguous. CDR1 is MDHEN and CDR2 is SYDVKM in the germline V gene. Trimming pared 9 bases from V and 3 bases from J, leaving 9 bases between. This CDR3 has 11 residues. This CDR3 reads CASFSDYEQYF. In DNA form, the CDR3 reads TGTGCCAGTTTCAGCGACTACGAGCAGTACTTC.

This rearrangement joins TRBV9 to TRBJ2-7, with D hard to call. This CDR3 comprises 14 residues. The germline CDR1 and CDR2 sequences are SGDLS and YYNGEE. V was shortened by 0 bases and J by 0 bases, with 7 bases between the two germline ends. CDR3 nucleotides: TGTGCCAGCAGCGTAGGCCGGGCCTCCTACGAGCAGTACTTC. Protein sequence: CASSVGRASYEQYF.

This clone turned up a few times. The chain is built from TRBV21-1 and TRBJ1-2. TRBV21-1 is recorded as a pseudogene. The CDR3 extends over 12 amino acids. The DNA for the CDR3 is TGTGCCAGCAGCCCAAGACCGAGACTCCGCACCTTC. This encodes CASSPRPRLRTF.

This clone was seen a handful of times. CDR3 residues: CASSYSNQPQHF. In nucleotides, the CDR3 is TGTGCCAGCAGCTATAGCAATCAGCCCCAGCATTTT. The chain couples TRBV7-2 to TRBJ1-5; D ambiguous. Germline V lookup: CDR1 SGHTA, CDR2 FQGNSA. Trimming stripped 4 bases from V and 0 bases from J, with 1 base between. CDR3 length equals 12 residues.

The chain has TRBV2 and TRBJ2-1; the match to TRBD2 covers 11 bases. Per the germline V gene, CDR1 is SNHLY and CDR2 is FYNNEI. Losses at the gene ends were 7 bases for V and 3 bases for J; bases not matched to a gene: 5. There are 15 residues in the CDR3. The CDR3, as DNA: TGTGCCAGCAAGTCCGGACTAGCGGGCTACAATGAGCAGTTCTTC. It encodes CASKSGLAGYNEQFF.

The chain joins TRBV30 to TRBJ2-3; the D gene is possibly TRBD1 (6 bases). Germline values: CDR1 GTSNPN, CDR2 SVGIG (reference sequence). V lost 5 bases to trimming and J lost 6 bases, with 15 bases between them. The CDR3 runs 13 residues. CDR3 sequence: CAWGPAGVDTQYF. The CDR3 DNA is TGTGCCTGGGGCCCCGCAGGGGTTGATACGCAGTATTTT. Full variable domain (remainder filled in from reference TRBV30 and TRBJ2-3): SQTIHQWPATLVQPVGSPLSLECTVEGTSNPNLYWYRQAAGRGLQLLFYSVGIGQISSEVPQNLSASRPQDRQFILSSKKLLLSDSGFYLCAWGPAGVDTQYFGPGTRLTVL.